These T cell receptor beta chains were read from a single sample in a study of persistence of HIV-infected CD4 T cells. No cognate antigen is known for these TCRs. The data were produced by immunoSEQ multiplex PCR, yet TCRdb's version contains in-frame clones alone and is incomplete. The data hold approximately 39,000 clones, with 75% to 90% observed a single time. The sample here was cultured CD4+ T cells from PBMCs, taken from a patient who received antiretroviral therapy. Receptors originate from an adult with HIV. The donor label of this sample is uncertain. CDR3s include the opening cysteine and the closing phenylalanine or tryptophan. D genes are given only for firm matches. The size of a clone is reported for some rows only, either as once, few or many, or as a class for expanded clones.

d_call: .; v_call: TRBV5-1; clone_size: .; j_call: TRBJ1-6; cdr3_aa: CASSLGATGANNSPLHF; cdr3_nt: TGCGCCAGCAGCTTGGGCGCGACAGGCGCGAATAATTCACCCCTCCACTTT
d_call: .; v_call: TRBV7-8; clone_size: .; j_call: TRBJ2-1; cdr3_aa: CASSLLPSQGYNEQFF; cdr3_nt: TGTGCCAGCAGCTTATTACCTAGCCAAGGCTACAATGAGCAGTTCTTC
d_call: .; v_call: TRBV10-2; clone_size: .; j_call: TRBJ1-5; cdr3_aa: CATQENSNQPQHF; cdr3_nt: TGCGCCACCCAAGAGAATAGCAATCAGCCCCAGCATTTT
d_call: .; v_call: TRBV12-5; clone_size: .; j_call: TRBJ2-5; cdr3_aa: CASALNTQETQYF; cdr3_nt: TGTGCTAGTGCCCTTAACACCCAAGAGACCCAGTACTTC
d_call: TRBD1; v_call: TRBV4-1; clone_size: .; j_call: TRBJ1-2; cdr3_aa: CASSQSGQANYGYTF; cdr3_nt: TGCGCCAGCAGCCAATCCGGACAGGCCAACTATGGCTACACCTTC
d_call: .; v_call: TRBV19; clone_size: .; j_call: TRBJ1-5; cdr3_aa: CASRLGGVEGNQPQHF; cdr3_nt: TGTGCCAGTAGGCTCGGGGGGGTTGAAGGAAATCAGCCCCAGCATTTT
d_call: TRBD1; v_call: TRBV10-3; clone_size: .; j_call: TRBJ2-7; cdr3_aa: CAISGGGQGTYEQYF; cdr3_nt: TGTGCCATCAGTGGGGGGGGACAGGGGACCTACGAGCAGTACTTC
d_call: .; v_call: TRBV5-4; clone_size: .; j_call: TRBJ1-4; cdr3_aa: CASSLGFGEKLFF; cdr3_nt: TGTGCCAGCAGCTTGGGTTTTGGGGAAAAACTGTTTTTT
d_call: .; v_call: TRBV6-5; clone_size: .; j_call: TRBJ1-2; cdr3_aa: CASSYRVTGTYGYTF; cdr3_nt: TGTGCCAGCAGCTACCGCGTCACAGGGACCTATGGCTACACCTTC
d_call: .; v_call: TRBV2; clone_size: .; j_call: TRBJ1-2; cdr3_aa: CASRGDSRVHGYTF; cdr3_nt: TGTGCCAGCAGAGGGGACTCCCGTGTGCATGGCTACACCTTC
d_call: .; v_call: TRBV19; clone_size: .; j_call: TRBJ2-5; cdr3_aa: CASGGPRESGSGAQYF; cdr3_nt: TGTGCCAGCGGGGGACCCCGAGAGTCCGGCTCGGGGGCCCAGTACTTC
d_call: .; v_call: TRBV20-1; clone_size: .; j_call: TRBJ2-5; cdr3_aa: CSAGEETQYF; cdr3_nt: TGCAGTGCCGGGGAAGAGACCCAGTACTTC
d_call: .; v_call: TRBV6-6; clone_size: .; j_call: TRBJ1-6; cdr3_aa: CASSDRRSYNSPLHF; cdr3_nt: TGTGCCAGCAGCGACCGCAGGTCCTATAATTCACCCCTCCACTTT
d_call: TRBD1; v_call: TRBV2; clone_size: .; j_call: TRBJ1-4; cdr3_aa: CASRETQGAGGKLFF; cdr3_nt: TGTGCCAGCAGGGAGACTCAGGGGGCCGGGGGAAAACTGTTTTTT
d_call: .; v_call: TRBV5-1; clone_size: .; j_call: TRBJ1-1; cdr3_aa: CASSRQGNTEAFF; cdr3_nt: TGCGCCAGCAGCCGTCAGGGGAACACTGAAGCTTTCTTT
d_call: .; v_call: TRBV19; clone_size: .; j_call: TRBJ1-1; cdr3_aa: CASSIRFQTNTEAFF; cdr3_nt: TGTGCCAGTAGTATCCGGTTTCAGACGAACACTGAAGCTTTCTTT
d_call: TRBD1; v_call: TRBV5-6; clone_size: .; j_call: TRBJ2-3; cdr3_aa: CASSPFQGASTDTQYF; cdr3_nt: TGTGCCAGCAGCCCCTTTCAGGGGGCTAGCACAGATACGCAGTATTTT
d_call: TRBD1; v_call: TRBV19; clone_size: .; j_call: TRBJ1-1; cdr3_aa: CASSMGQGTNTEAFF; cdr3_nt: TGTGCCAGTAGTATGGGACAGGGCACGAACACTGAAGCTTTCTTT
d_call: .; v_call: TRBV15; clone_size: .; j_call: TRBJ1-5; cdr3_aa: CATSRDLGGNQPQHF; cdr3_nt: TGTGCCACCAGCAGAGATCTTGGGGGGAATCAGCCCCAGCATTTT
d_call: .; v_call: TRBV30; clone_size: few; j_call: TRBJ2-4; cdr3_aa: CALREAKNIQYF; cdr3_nt: TGTGCCCTCAGAGAGGCCAAAAACATTCAGTACTTC
d_call: .; v_call: TRBV7-3; clone_size: once; j_call: TRBJ1-1; cdr3_aa: CASSPFGTRAEAFF; cdr3_nt: TGTGCCAGCAGCCCCTTCGGAACCCGGGCTGAAGCTTTCTTT
d_call: .; v_call: TRBV3-1/TRBV3-2; clone_size: .; j_call: TRBJ1-6; cdr3_aa: CASSQTPPAYNSPLHF; cdr3_nt: TGTGCCAGCAGCCAAACCCCCCCTGCCTATAATTCACCCCTCCACTTT
d_call: TRBD1; v_call: TRBV7-8; clone_size: .; j_call: TRBJ1-5; cdr3_aa: CASSGREQGGNQPQHF; cdr3_nt: TGTGCCAGCAGCGGACGGGAACAGGGGGGAAATCAGCCCCAGCATTTT
d_call: .; v_call: TRBV30; clone_size: .; j_call: TRBJ1-1; cdr3_aa: CAWSEVGRNTEAFF; cdr3_nt: TGTGCCTGGAGTGAGGTGGGCAGGAACACTGAAGCTTTCTTT
d_call: .; v_call: TRBV5-1; clone_size: .; j_call: TRBJ1-2; cdr3_aa: CASSLLQGYGYTF; cdr3_nt: TGCGCCAGCAGCCTACTCCAGGGCTATGGCTACACCTTC
d_call: TRBD1; v_call: TRBV5-1; clone_size: .; j_call: TRBJ1-1; cdr3_aa: CASSLLTGGREAFF; cdr3_nt: TGCGCCAGCAGCTTGTTGACAGGGGGCCGGGAAGCTTTCTTT
d_call: .; v_call: TRBV24-1; clone_size: .; j_call: TRBJ1-1; cdr3_aa: CATSDLSGKAFF; cdr3_nt: TGTGCCACCAGTGATTTATCGGGGAAAGCTTTCTTT
d_call: .; v_call: TRBV7-3; clone_size: .; j_call: TRBJ2-3; cdr3_aa: CASSLASRTDTQYF; cdr3_nt: TGTGCCAGCAGCTTAGCTTCTAGAACAGATACGCAGTATTTT
d_call: TRBD1; v_call: TRBV6-5; clone_size: .; j_call: TRBJ1-2; cdr3_aa: CASSYRQGRGYTF; cdr3_nt: TGTGCCAGCAGTTATAGACAGGGGAGGGGCTACACCTTC
d_call: TRBD1; v_call: TRBV2; clone_size: .; j_call: TRBJ1-1; cdr3_aa: CASSVTPPGQGAGLDTEAFF; cdr3_nt: TGTGCCAGCAGTGTCACCCCCCCGGGACAGGGGGCAGGTTTAGACACTGAAGCTTTCTTT
d_call: .; v_call: TRBV7-6; clone_size: .; j_call: TRBJ1-6; cdr3_aa: CASSLAAGTGSPLHF; cdr3_nt: TGTGCCAGCAGCTTAGCGGCAGGGACGGGTTCACCCCTCCACTTT
d_call: TRBD2; v_call: TRBV5-1; clone_size: .; j_call: TRBJ2-1; cdr3_aa: CASSSLAGGNNEQFF; cdr3_nt: TGCGCCAGCAGCTCACTAGCGGGGGGGAACAATGAGCAGTTCTTC
d_call: .; v_call: TRBV18; clone_size: .; j_call: TRBJ1-1; cdr3_aa: CASSPDGGDTEAFF; cdr3_nt: TGTGCCAGCTCACCAGATGGGGGGGACACTGAAGCTTTCTTT
d_call: TRBD2; v_call: TRBV7-2; clone_size: .; j_call: TRBJ2-7; cdr3_aa: CASSFSPGLAGEQYF; cdr3_nt: TGTGCCAGCAGCTTTTCACCGGGACTAGCGGGGGAGCAGTACTTC
d_call: TRBD1; v_call: TRBV7-3; clone_size: once; j_call: TRBJ1-6; cdr3_aa: CASSLTGDRGNSPLHF; cdr3_nt: TGTGCCAGCAGCTTAACAGGTGACAGGGGAAATTCACCCCTCCACTTT
d_call: .; v_call: TRBV5-1; clone_size: .; j_call: TRBJ2-3; cdr3_aa: CASSLVGATSTDTQYF; cdr3_nt: TGCGCCAGCAGCTTGGTGGGAGCCACTAGCACAGATACGCAGTATTTT
d_call: .; v_call: TRBV29-1; clone_size: .; j_call: TRBJ2-1; cdr3_aa: CSVGSSAQVGEQFF; cdr3_nt: TGCAGCGTGGGATCTAGCGCCCAAGTCGGTGAGCAGTTCTTC
d_call: .; v_call: TRBV19; clone_size: .; j_call: TRBJ2-2; cdr3_aa: CASSTGQNTGELFF; cdr3_nt: TGTGCCAGTTCTACTGGACAGAACACCGGGGAGCTGTTTTTT
d_call: TRBD1; v_call: TRBV5-1; clone_size: .; j_call: TRBJ2-3; cdr3_aa: CASSFDRASRDTQYF; cdr3_nt: TGCGCCAGCAGCTTTGACAGGGCCAGTAGAGATACGCAGTATTTT
d_call: .; v_call: TRBV3-1/TRBV3-2; clone_size: .; j_call: TRBJ1-6; cdr3_aa: CASSQGTVNNSPLHF; cdr3_nt: TGTGCCAGCAGCCAAGGGACAGTCAATAATTCACCCCTCCACTTT